This T cell receptor delta chain was recovered during a study of γδ T cells in repeated Plasmodium falciparum infection. Study outcomes and limitations: Compared with Australian children, Malian Vdelta2-negative repertoires seemed more clonal, less diverse, less shared.

In this sample, this clone turned up a few times. The antigen remains undetermined. TCRdb's protein for this DNA is that of a much larger clone and differs from the translation at residue 15, likely a read error; the protein shown is the DNA translation. This CDR3 region has 18 residues. Germline CDR1 is GEAIGNYY and CDR2 is EKD. TCRdb re-analyzed the multiplex PCR reads via CATT. The table has approximately 93,000 delta-chain clones, over 0.75% seen once. Bulk repertoires came from Vgamma9/Vdelta2+ or Vdelta2-negative gammadelta T cells flow-sorted from PBMC. This sequence originates from a pool of human donors (malaria-infected and uninfected, not separated). The specimen was gamma-delta T cells from blood. This rearrangement joins TRDV2 to TRDJ1; TRDD3 is a possible D gene (6 bases). TCRdb lists no J gene, so it was determined here by aligning the DNA to germline. The chain's CDR3 is CACDQHPWGLQDTDRLIF. CDR3 DNA sequence: TGTGCCTGTGACCAACACCCATGGGGGCTTCAAGACACCGATAGACTCATCTTT.